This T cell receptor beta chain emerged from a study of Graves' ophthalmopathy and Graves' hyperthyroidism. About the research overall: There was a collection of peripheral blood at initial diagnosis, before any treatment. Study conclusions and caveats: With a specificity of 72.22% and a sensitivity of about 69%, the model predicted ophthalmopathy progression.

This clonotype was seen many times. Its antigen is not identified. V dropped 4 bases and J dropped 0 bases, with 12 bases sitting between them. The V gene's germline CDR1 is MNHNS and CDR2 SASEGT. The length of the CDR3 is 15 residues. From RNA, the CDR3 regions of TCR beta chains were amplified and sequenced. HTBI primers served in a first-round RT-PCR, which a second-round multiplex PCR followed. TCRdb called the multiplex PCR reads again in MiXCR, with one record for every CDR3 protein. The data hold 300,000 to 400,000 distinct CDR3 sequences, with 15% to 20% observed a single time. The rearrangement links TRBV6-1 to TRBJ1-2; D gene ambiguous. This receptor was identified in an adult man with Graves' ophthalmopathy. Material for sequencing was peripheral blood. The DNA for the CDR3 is TGTGCCAGCAGTGTGACTTCGCTGACTAACTATGGCTACACCTTC. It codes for CASSVTSLTNYGYTF.